The next 22 T cell receptor beta chains were all read from a single sample in a study of PD-L1 blockade in urothelial cancer. TCRdb's copy holds only in-frame clones and misses some; the assay was immunoSEQ multiplex PCR. The data contain 60,000 to 80,000 clones, roughly 90% of them singletons. Time point given: peripheral blood 6 weeks after treatment start. This material consisted of PBMCs, taken around atezolizumab (anti-PD-L1) treatment. The receptors derive from a man between 60 and 70 years old with urothelial cancer.

The chain links TRBV11-2 to TRBJ1-2, with 8 bases identical to TRBD1. V dropped 5 bases and J dropped 2; count of bases not matched to a gene: 1. CDR3 length equals 13 residues. The germline gives CDR1 SGHAT, CDR2 FQNNGV. The CDR3, as DNA: TGTGCCAGCAGCCGGACAGGGAACTATGGCTACACCTTC. Translating it yields CASSRTGNYGYTF.

The rearrangement links TRBV6-5 to TRBJ2-7, with D possibly TRBD2 on 6 matching bases. V was shortened by 6 bases and J by 1 base, with 16 bases between the two germline ends. Germline V CDR1 and CDR2: MNHEY, SVGAGI. The CDR3 contains 15 residues. CDR3 sequence reads: CASSRDSPGSYEQYF. The CDR3 DNA follows: TGTGCCAGCAGCAGGGACTCTCCCGGTTCCTACGAGCAGTACTTC.

This clone came up once. The chain couples TRBV9 to TRBJ2-1; D possibly corresponds to TRBD2 (5 bases). Germline V gene sequence: CDR1 SGDLS, CDR2 YYNGEE. V was trimmed by 0 bases and J by 0 bases, leaving 10 bases between them. The CDR3 extends over 16 amino acids. The CDR3 is CASSVGSGSSYNEQFF. In nucleotides, the CDR3 is TGTGCCAGCAGCGTAGGTTCGGGGAGCTCCTACAATGAGCAGTTCTTC.

The CDR3 DNA follows: TGTGCCAGCAGTGTTGCAGGGCGTGGCGAGCAGTACTTC. Its protein product is CASSVAGRGEQYF. The chain has TRBV2 and TRBJ2-7; D is perhaps TRBD1 (5 bases). Germline CDR1 is SNHLY and CDR2 is FYNNEI. Trimming cost V 4 bases and J 6 bases, with 13 bases left between them. There are 13 residues in the CDR3.

The rearrangement joins TRBV9 to TRBJ2-5; perhaps TRBD1 as D (6 bases). The CDR3 covers 15 residues. Looked up from germline, CDR1 is SGDLS and CDR2 is YYNGEE. Trimming shortened V by 0 bases and J by 5 bases, and 14 bases separated the two germline ends. CDR3 amino acids: CASSVGLGARETQYF. CDR3 DNA: TGTGCCAGCAGCGTAGGTCTGGGGGCGAGGGAGACCCAGTACTTC.

This chain links TRBV11-1 with TRBJ1-1; D perhaps matches TRBD1 (6 bases). The CDR3 contains 14 residues. Germline V gene sequence: CDR1 SGHAT, CDR2 FQDESV (reference sequence). The V end was cut by 4 bases, the J end by 3 bases, with 12 bases between. Written as DNA, the CDR3 is TGTGCCAGCAGCTCGGCAGGGGAACACACTGAAGCTTTCTTT. Its translation is CASSSAGEHTEAFF.

The chain is built from TRBV18 and TRBJ1-1; no reliable D call. Between the trimmed V and J ends, which lost 4 bases and 1 base, there was a span of 19 bases. The CDR3 consists of 17 residues. Looked up from germline, CDR1 is KGHSH and CDR2 is LQKENI. CDR3 nucleotide sequence: TGTGCCAGCTCACGGGCGATGGGTGGCAGAGAGAACACTGAAGCTTTCTTT. Amino acids: CASSRAMGGRENTEAFF. The full variable domain, in which reference TRBV18 and TRBJ1-1 provide the parts outside the CDR3, is NAGVMQNPRHLVRRRGQEARLRCSPMKGHSHVYWYRQLPEEGLKFMVYLQKENIIDESGMPKERFSAEFPKEGPSILRIQQVVRGDSAAYFCASSRAMGGRENTEAFFGQGTRLTVV.

This clone has a handful of counts. J is TRBJ2-1 and V is TRBV7-3; 9 nucleotides align to TRBD2. J gave up 6 bases and V 5 bases, and 5 bases lay outside the gene matches. From germline, CDR1 is SGHTA and CDR2 FQGTGA. This CDR3 region has 14 residues. This CDR3 is CASSPSGKGNEQFF. CDR3 in DNA: TGTGCCAGCAGCCCTAGCGGGAAGGGCAATGAGCAGTTCTTC.

This clone showed up just a few times. V usage is TRBV29-1 and J usage is TRBJ1-1, with TRBD1 as a possible D gene (5 bases). Trimming cost V 7 bases and J 4 bases, with 22 bases left between them. CDR3 size: 15 residues. Germline loops: CDR1 SQVTM, CDR2 ANQGSEA. CDR3 nucleotides: TGCAGCGCCCGCAACAGGCCCACGGAGGGCACTGAAGCTTTCTTT. This codes for CSARNRPTEGTEAFF.

The CDR3 region is CSVVPRGTTDTQYF. For the CDR3, the DNA is TGCAGCGTTGTGCCTCGGGGTACGACAGATACGCAGTATTTT. The V call is TRBV29-1, the J call TRBJ2-3; possible D gene TRBD2, 5 bases. The CDR3 is made up of 14 amino acids. Germline loops: CDR1 SQVTM, CDR2 ANQGSEA. Trimming removed 4 bases at V and 3 bases at J, with 14 bases between.

The J gene is TRBJ1-2, the V gene TRBV10-1, with 8 positions matching TRBD1. Germline V lookup: CDR1 WNHNN, CDR2 SYGVQD (reference sequence). This CDR3 comprises 13 residues. The V segment lost 2 bases and the J segment 5 bases; nucleotides outside the gene matches: 1. This CDR3 is CASSETGGYGYTF. The CDR3 DNA sequence: TGCGCCAGCAGTGAGACAGGGGGTTATGGCTACACCTTC.

This clone was seen once. The V gene is TRBV6-5, the J gene TRBJ2-7, with a weak D call TRBD1 (6 bases). Trimming shortened V by 4 bases and J by 1 base, and 14 bases separated the two germline ends. The CDR3 totals 15 residues. Germline V gene sequence: CDR1 MNHEY, CDR2 SVGAGI. CDR3 loop: CASSLQGDRSYEQYF. The CDR3, as DNA: TGTGCCAGCAGTTTACAGGGTGACCGATCCTACGAGCAGTACTTC.

A single count supports this clone. This chain links TRBV27 with TRBJ2-5; 9 bases agree with TRBD1. Germline V gene sequence: CDR1 MNHEY, CDR2 SMNVEV (reference sequence). CDR3 length: 15 residues. J was trimmed by 2 bases and V by 7 bases; bases with no gene match: 8. CDR3 residues: CASNTRTGEQETQYF. The CDR3 DNA is TGTGCCAGCAATACCCGGACAGGGGAGCAAGAGACCCAGTACTTC.

This clone has just a few counts. The chain is built from TRBV10-2 and TRBJ2-1, with D unclear. Trimming took off 6 bases at V and 9 bases at J, with 12 bases between the two ends. This CDR3 is built from 12 residues. Per germline, CDR1 WSHSY and CDR2 SAAADI. The CDR3 DNA follows: TGCGCCAGCAGCGGTCCATCCGCTGAGCAGTTCTTC. Its translation is CASSGPSAEQFF.

The chain joins TRBV9 to TRBJ2-7; TRBD2 matches at 14 bases. Trimming at V came to 0 bases and at J to 4 bases, leaving 12 bases not matched to a gene. CDR3 size: 19 residues. Germline CDR1 and CDR2: SGDLS and YYNGEE. CDR3 coding DNA: TGTGCCAGCAGCGTAGAAGCTACCCCGGGACTAGCGGGAGTATACGAGCAGTACTTC. Protein: CASSVEATPGLAGVYEQYF.

Only one count was recorded for this clone. The chain links TRBV6-6 to TRBJ1-4; D is ambiguous. CDR3 length equals 14 residues. From germline, CDR1 is MNHNY and CDR2 SVGAGI (reference sequence). V lost 11 bases to trimming and J lost 10 bases, with 23 bases between them. The CDR3 protein is CAALPGAGSGKLFF. The DNA for the CDR3 is TGTGCCGCCCTCCCCGGCGCGGGGTCCGGAAAACTGTTTTTT.

This rearrangement joins TRBV7-2 to TRBJ2-1, with a tentative D call TRBD2 (7 bases). The CDR3 loop spans 16 amino acids. With 1 base removed from V and 2 bases from J, the gap between germline ends came to 12 bases. Germline CDR1 reads SGHTA; CDR2 reads FQGNSA. CDR3 nucleotide sequence: TGTGCCAGCAGCTTAGAGTGGCGGGGGCCCTACAATGAGCAGTTCTTC. It codes for CASSLEWRGPYNEQFF.

The rearrangement uses TRBV28 and TRBJ1-2; no definite D call. Germline V gene sequence: CDR1 MDHEN, CDR2 SYDVKM. CDR3 length: 13 residues. V lost 5 bases to trimming and J lost 6 bases, with 13 bases between them. The CDR3 nucleotides are TGTGCCAGCAGTGTAACCAGGAGGGATGGCTACACCTTC. Translated: CASSVTRRDGYTF.

This clone was seen only once. The V gene is TRBV5-1, the J gene TRBJ2-5, with 8 positions matching TRBD1. With 4 bases clipped from V and 4 bases from J, the junction kept 6 bases outside the gene matches. Germline CDR1 is SGHRS and CDR2 is YFSETQ. This CDR3 region has 14 residues. The CDR3 DNA reads TGCGCCAGCAGCCAGGACAGGGTCGGAGAGACCCAGTACTTC. Translation gives CASSQDRVGETQYF.

This clone came up once. The gene calls are TRBV18 and TRBJ2-3; D is uncertain. CDR1 is KGHSH and CDR2 is LQKENI in the germline V gene. The CDR3 has 12 residues. Trimming removed 3 bases from V and 3 bases from J, with 4 bases in between. This chain's CDR3 is CASSPATDTQYF. CDR3 DNA sequence: TGTGCCAGCTCACCGGCTACAGATACGCAGTATTTT.

The chain's CDR3 is CASKMTYTNSPLHF. The CDR3 DNA reads TGTGCCAGCAAAATGACATATACAAATTCACCCCTCCACTTT. V is TRBV6-1 and J is TRBJ1-6; no firm D call. Trimming removed 7 bases from V and 7 bases from J, with 14 bases in between. Germline lookup yields CDR1 MNHNS and CDR2 SASEGT. The CDR3 length is 14 residues.

V gene TRBV6-1 combines with J gene TRBJ2-7, with 7 bases matching TRBD1. Germline CDR1 and CDR2: MNHNS and SASEGT. This CDR3 has 14 residues. V trimming: 2 bases; J trimming: 1 base; junction bases outside the gene matches: 2. Written as DNA, the CDR3 is TGTGCCAGCAGTGAACCGGGACAGTCCTACGAGCAGTACTTC. It translates to CASSEPGQSYEQYF.